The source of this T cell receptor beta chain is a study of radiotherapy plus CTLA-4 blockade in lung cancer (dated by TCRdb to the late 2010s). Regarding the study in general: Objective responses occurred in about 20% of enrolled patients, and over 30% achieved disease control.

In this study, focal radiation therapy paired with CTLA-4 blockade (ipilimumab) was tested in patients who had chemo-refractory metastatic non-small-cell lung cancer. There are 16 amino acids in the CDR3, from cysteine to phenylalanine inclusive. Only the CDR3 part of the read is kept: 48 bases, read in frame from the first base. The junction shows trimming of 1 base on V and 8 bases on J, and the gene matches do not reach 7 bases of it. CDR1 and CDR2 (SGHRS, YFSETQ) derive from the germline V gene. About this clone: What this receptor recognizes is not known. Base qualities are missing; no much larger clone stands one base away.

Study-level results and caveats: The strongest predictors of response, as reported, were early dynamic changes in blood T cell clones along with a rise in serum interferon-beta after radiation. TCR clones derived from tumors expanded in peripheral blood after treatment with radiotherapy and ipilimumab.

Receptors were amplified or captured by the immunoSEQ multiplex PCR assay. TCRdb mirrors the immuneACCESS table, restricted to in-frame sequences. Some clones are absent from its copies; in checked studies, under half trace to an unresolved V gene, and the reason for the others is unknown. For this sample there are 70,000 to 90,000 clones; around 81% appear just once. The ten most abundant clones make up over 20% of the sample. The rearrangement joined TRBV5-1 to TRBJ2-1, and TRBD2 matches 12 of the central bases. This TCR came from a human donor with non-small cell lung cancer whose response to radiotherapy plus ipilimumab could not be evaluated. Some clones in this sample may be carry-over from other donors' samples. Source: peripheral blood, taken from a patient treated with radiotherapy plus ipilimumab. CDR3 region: CASSLTLAGGPDEQFF. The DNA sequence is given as TGCGCCAGCAGCTTGACCCTAGCGGGGGGGCCGGATGAGCAGTTCTTC.